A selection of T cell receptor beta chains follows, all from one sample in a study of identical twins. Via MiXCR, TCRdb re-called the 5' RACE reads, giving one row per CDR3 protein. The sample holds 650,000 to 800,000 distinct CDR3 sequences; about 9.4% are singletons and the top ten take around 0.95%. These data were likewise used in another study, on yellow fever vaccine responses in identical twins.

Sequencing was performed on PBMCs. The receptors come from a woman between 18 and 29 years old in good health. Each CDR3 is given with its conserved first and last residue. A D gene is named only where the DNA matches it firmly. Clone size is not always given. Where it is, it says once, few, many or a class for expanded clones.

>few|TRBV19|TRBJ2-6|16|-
CASSPEEFSGANVLTF
TGTGCCAGTAGTCCCGAGGAATTCTCTGGGGCCAACGTCCTGACTTTC
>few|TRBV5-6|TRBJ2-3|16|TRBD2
CASSLWRTSATDTQYF
TGTGCCAGCAGCTTGTGGAGGACTAGCGCGACAGATACGCAGTATTTT
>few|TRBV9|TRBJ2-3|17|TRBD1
CASSPGTVTYLTDTQYF
TGTGCCAGCAGCCCCGGGACAGTCACCTACCTCACAGATACGCAGTATTTT
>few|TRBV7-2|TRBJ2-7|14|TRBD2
CASSSLAGGGEQYF
TGTGCCAGCAGCTCACTAGCGGGGGGGGGCGAGCAGTACTTC
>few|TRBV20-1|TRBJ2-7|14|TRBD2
CSAGLAGVSYEQYF
TGCAGTGCTGGGCTAGCGGGTGTCTCCTACGAGCAGTACTTC
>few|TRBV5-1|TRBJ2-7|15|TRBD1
CASSLSGQSSYEQYF
TGCGCCAGCAGCTTGTCGGGACAGAGCTCCTACGAGCAGTACTTC
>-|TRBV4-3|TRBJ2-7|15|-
CASSKGPGAGNEQYF
TGCGCCAGCAGCAAAGGACCCGGGGCGGGCAACGAGCAGTACTTC
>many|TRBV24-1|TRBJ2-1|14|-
CATRRDGSYNEQFF
TGTGCCACCAGACGGGACGGTTCCTACAATGAGCAGTTCTTC
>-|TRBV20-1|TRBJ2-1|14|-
CSARKSSSYNEQFF
TGCAGTGCCCGGAAGAGTAGCTCCTACAATGAGCAGTTCTTC
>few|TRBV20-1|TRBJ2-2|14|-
CSARDLRNTGELFF
TGCAGTGCTAGAGATCTACGGAACACCGGGGAGCTGTTTTTT
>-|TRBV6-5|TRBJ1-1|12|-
CASSSPGTEAFF
TGTGCCAGCAGTTCCCCAGGGACTGAAGCTTTCTTT
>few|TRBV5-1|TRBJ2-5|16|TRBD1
CASSHGTGGGQETQYF
TGCGCCAGCAGCCACGGGACAGGGGGCGGTCAAGAGACCCAGTACTTC
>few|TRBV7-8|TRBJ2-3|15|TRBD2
CASSFLLAGTDMQYF
TGTGCCAGCAGCTTTTTACTAGCGGGCACAGATATGCAGTATTTT
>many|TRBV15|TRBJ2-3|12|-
CATSRDTDTQYF
TGTGCCACCAGCAGAGACACAGATACGCAGTATTTT
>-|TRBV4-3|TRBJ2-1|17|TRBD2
CASSQGIGAGARDGQFF
TGCGCCAGCAGCCAAGGGATAGGAGCGGGAGCTCGGGATGGGCAGTTCTTC
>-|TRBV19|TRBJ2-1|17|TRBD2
CASSRTSGRHSYNEQFF
TGTGCCAGTAGTAGGACTAGCGGGAGACACTCCTACAATGAGCAGTTCTTC
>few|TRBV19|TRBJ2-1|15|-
CASSSERKTYNEQFF
TGTGCCAGTAGTTCCGAGCGGAAAACCTACAATGAGCAGTTCTTC
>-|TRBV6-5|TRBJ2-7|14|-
CASSYSQGSNEQYF
TGTGCCAGCAGTTACTCGCAGGGGTCGAACGAGCAGTACTTC
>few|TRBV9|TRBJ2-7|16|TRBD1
CASSPYPGTASYEQYF
TGTGCCAGCAGTCCTTACCCGGGGACAGCCTCCTACGAGCAGTACTTC
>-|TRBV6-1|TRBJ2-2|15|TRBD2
CASSPLAGETGELFF
TGTGCCAGCAGTCCACTAGCGGGAGAGACCGGGGAGCTGTTTTTT
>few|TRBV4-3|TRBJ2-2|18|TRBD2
CASSQVGGLAENTGELFF
TGCGCCAGCAGCCAGGTCGGTGGACTAGCGGAAAACACCGGGGAGCTGTTTTTT
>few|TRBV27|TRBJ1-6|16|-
CASSLLQGARNSPLHF
TGTGCCAGCAGTCTCCTCCAGGGCGCGCGTAATTCACCCCTCCACTTT
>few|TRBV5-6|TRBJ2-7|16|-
CASSLGPRYRDYEQYF
TGTGCCAGCAGCTTGGGTCCCAGGTATCGAGACTACGAGCAGTACTTC
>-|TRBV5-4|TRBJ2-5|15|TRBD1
CASSQKGQNLETQYF
TGTGCCAGCAGCCAGAAGGGACAGAACCTAGAGACCCAGTACTTC
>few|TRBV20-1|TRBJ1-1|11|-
CSAPRQKEAFF
TGCAGTGCTCCCCGACAGAAGGAAGCTTTCTTT
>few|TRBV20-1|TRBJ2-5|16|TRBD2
CSAREPSGRAEETQYF
TGCAGTGCTAGAGAGCCTAGCGGGAGGGCCGAGGAGACCCAGTACTTC
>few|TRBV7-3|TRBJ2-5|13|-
CASSSTSLGTQYF
TGTGCCAGCAGCTCTACCTCGCTTGGGACCCAGTACTTC
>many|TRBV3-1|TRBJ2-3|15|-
CASSQEGGGTDTQYF
TGTGCCAGCAGCCAAGAAGGTGGGGGCACAGATACGCAGTATTTT
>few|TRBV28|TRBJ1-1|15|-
CASSPYKGWGTEAFF
TGTGCCAGCAGCCCATATAAGGGCTGGGGCACTGAAGCTTTCTTT
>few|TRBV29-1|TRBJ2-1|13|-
CSLRQVSYNEQFF
TGCAGCTTACGACAGGTCTCCTACAATGAGCAGTTCTTC
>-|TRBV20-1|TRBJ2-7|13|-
CSARAAGSYEQYF
TGCAGTGCTAGAGCGGCAGGGTCCTACGAGCAGTACTTC
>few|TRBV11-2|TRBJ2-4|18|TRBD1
CASRGGTGGFKAKNIQYF
TGTGCCAGCAGAGGAGGGACAGGGGGTTTCAAAGCCAAAAACATTCAGTACTTC
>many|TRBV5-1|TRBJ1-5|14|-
CASSLNQGNQPQHF
TGCGCCAGCAGCTTGAATCAGGGCAATCAGCCCCAGCATTTT
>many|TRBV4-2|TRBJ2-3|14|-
CASSQGQDTDTQYF
TGTGCCAGCAGCCAAGGACAAGACACAGATACGCAGTATTTT
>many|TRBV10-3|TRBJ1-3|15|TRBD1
CAIGGDRVFGNTIYF
TGTGCCATCGGAGGGGACAGGGTGTTTGGAAACACCATATATTTT
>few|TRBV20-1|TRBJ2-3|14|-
CSAAQMGGTDTQYF
TGCAGTGCCGCCCAGATGGGAGGCACAGATACGCAGTATTTT
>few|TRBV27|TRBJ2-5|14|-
CASSLFGQKETQYF
TGTGCCAGCAGTTTATTCGGACAGAAAGAGACCCAGTACTTC
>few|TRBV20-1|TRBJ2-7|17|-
CSARDHLGDSISYEQYF
TGCAGTGCTAGGGACCACCTTGGGGATTCAATCTCCTACGAGCAGTACTTC
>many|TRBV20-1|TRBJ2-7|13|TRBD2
CSAPTSGSYEQYF
TGCAGTGCGCCGACTAGCGGGTCCTACGAGCAGTACTTC
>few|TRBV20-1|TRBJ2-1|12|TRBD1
CSALGQGYEQFF
TGCAGTGCCTTGGGACAGGGCTATGAGCAGTTCTTC
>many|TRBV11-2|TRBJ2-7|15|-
CASSLTTGLGYEQYF
TGTGCCAGCAGCCTTACTACAGGGCTTGGTTACGAGCAGTACTTC
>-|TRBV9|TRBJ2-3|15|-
CASSTGGGITDTQYF
TGTGCCAGCAGCACCGGAGGGGGGATCACAGATACGCAGTATTTT
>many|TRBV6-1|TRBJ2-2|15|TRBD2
CASNLAGVDTGELFF
TGTGCCAGCAACCTTGCGGGAGTCGACACCGGGGAGCTGTTTTTT
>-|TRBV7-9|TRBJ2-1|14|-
CASSPRGAVGEQFF
TGTGCCAGCAGTCCGAGGGGGGCTGTGGGTGAGCAGTTCTTC
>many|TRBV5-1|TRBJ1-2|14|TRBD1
CASSGGQGSGGYTF
TGCGCCAGCAGCGGAGGACAGGGGAGTGGTGGCTACACCTTC
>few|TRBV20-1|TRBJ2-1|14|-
CSASRGSLYNEQFF
TGCAGTGCTAGTAGAGGGAGTCTCTACAATGAGCAGTTCTTC
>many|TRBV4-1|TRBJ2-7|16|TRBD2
CASSQPLSGGSYEQYF
TGCGCCAGCAGCCAACCCCTTAGCGGGGGATCCTACGAGCAGTACTTC
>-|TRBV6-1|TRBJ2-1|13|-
CASSRTEYNEQFF
TGTGCCAGCAGTCGGACGGAATACAATGAGCAGTTCTTC
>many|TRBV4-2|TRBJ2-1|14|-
CASSQVTSNNEQFF
TGTGCCAGCAGCCAAGTTACTAGTAACAACGAGCAGTTCTTC
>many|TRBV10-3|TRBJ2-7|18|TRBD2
CAISEGGLAGVKPYEQYF
TGTGCCATCAGTGAGGGGGGACTAGCGGGAGTTAAGCCCTACGAGCAGTACTTC
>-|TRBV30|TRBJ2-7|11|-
CAWSNGVEQYF
TGTGCCTGGAGTAATGGAGTCGAGCAGTACTTC
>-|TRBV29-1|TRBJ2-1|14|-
CSVEDPSSYNEQFF
TGCAGCGTTGAAGATCCTAGCTCCTACAATGAGCAGTTCTTC
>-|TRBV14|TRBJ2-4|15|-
CASSQAELAKNIQYF
TGTGCCAGCAGCCAGGCGGAGTTAGCCAAAAACATTCAGTACTTC